The 4 T cell receptor beta chains listed next were all sequenced from one sample in a study of cytomegalovirus exposure and HLA in healthy donors. TCRdb keeps only in-frame clones here, not all; method: immunoSEQ multiplex PCR. This table has 150,000 to 200,000 clones, about 82% appearing once. Sequencing was carried out using PBMCs. The origin of the receptors is a woman younger than 35 in good health and CMV-seronegative.

The V and J genes are TRBV27 and TRBJ2-2; D may be TRBD2 (6 bases). The germline V and J ends were trimmed by 4 bases and 1 base, with 10 bases remaining between them. The CDR3 is 15 residues long. Germline-derived CDR1 and CDR2 are MNHEY and SMNVEV (reference sequence). The CDR3 sequence is CASSWGERNTGELFF. For the CDR3, the DNA is TGTGCCAGCAGTTGGGGGGAGAGGAACACCGGGGAGCTGTTTTTT.

The chain links TRBV30 to TRBJ2-7, with a weak D call TRBD2 (6 bases). The CDR3 totals 12 residues. Germline CDR1 reads GTSNPN; CDR2 reads SVGIG (reference sequence). Trimming left V 8 bases short and J 0 bases short, with 11 bases between. CDR3 in DNA: TGTGCCGCCCGGGGGAGCTCCTACGAGCAGTACTTC. Protein: CAARGSSYEQYF.

The V gene is TRBV4-2, the J gene TRBJ1-2, with D tentatively TRBD1 (6 bases). CDR1 and CDR2 from the germline V gene are LGHNA and YNFKEQ. Trimming took off 6 bases at V and 5 bases at J, with 10 bases between the two ends. The CDR3 length is 12 residues. CDR3 loop: CASRGTTYGYTF. Written as DNA, the CDR3 is TGTGCCAGCAGGGGGACAACATATGGCTACACCTTC.

The J gene is TRBJ1-2, the V gene TRBV6-4; 9 bases agree with TRBD1. Trimming took 10 bases from V and 4 from J; bases not matched to a gene: 10. CDR1 is MRHNA and CDR2 is SNTAGT in the germline V gene. This CDR3 region has 14 residues. CDR3 sequence reads: CATSRTGDSYGYTF. CDR3 bases: TGTGCCACCTCAAGGACAGGGGACTCCTATGGCTACACCTTC.